A selection of T cell receptor beta chains follows, all from one sample in a study of blood T cells in healthy people across ages. Each CDR3 protein gets one entry after TCRdb re-called the 5' RACE reads with MiXCR. The sample comprises 600,000 to 800,000 distinct CDR3 sequences, about 21% of which are singletons, and under 4% rests with the top ten. Sequenced: blood. The receptor source for this set is a man between 65 and 85 years old in good health. Each CDR3 is given with its conserved first and last residue. D genes are given only for firm matches. Expanded clones get a size class; other rows say once, few or many, or leave the size out.

J gene | D gene | clone size | V gene | CDR3 length | CDR3 DNA | CDR3 protein
TRBJ2-5 | TRBD1 | NA | TRBV28 | 15 | TGTGCCAGCACTGAATCCGGGACAGTCGTCAAGACCCAGTACTTC | CASTESGTVVKTQYF
TRBJ2-4 | NA | NA | TRBV28 | 15 | TGTGCCGGCAGTTTGCCCGACGGAACCAAAAACATTCAGTACTTC | CAGSLPDGTKNIQYF
TRBJ1-2 | NA | few | TRBV10-3 | 13 | TGTGCCATCAGTGAGTCCTGGGAAAATGGCTACACCTTC | CAISESWENGYTF
TRBJ2-1 | NA | NA | TRBV5-1 | 13 | TGCGCCAGCTACCAGAGCTCCTACAATGAGCAGTTCTTC | CASYQSSYNEQFF
TRBJ2-3 | NA | NA | TRBV5-1 | 13 | TGCGCCAGCAGCTTGGGGCCGGACGATACGCAGTATTTT | CASSLGPDDTQYF
TRBJ2-2 | NA | NA | TRBV12-3/TRBV12-4 | 17 | TGTGCCAGCAGTTTTGGGCTAGCAGCCGTTTCGGCCGGGGAGCTGTTTTTT | CASSFGLAAVSAGELFF
TRBJ2-5 | NA | NA | TRBV10-3 | 13 | TGTGCCATCAGTGATGGGAGCCAAGAGACCCAGTACTTC | CAISDGSQETQYF
TRBJ2-7 | NA | few | TRBV14 | 14 | TGTGCCAGCAGCCAAGAACGCGGTTCCTACGAGCAGTACTTC | CASSQERGSYEQYF
TRBJ2-2 | TRBD2 | few | TRBV3-1 | 17 | TGTGCCAGCAGCCAAGGTCCAGCGGGAGTAGGTACCGGGGAGCTGTTTTTT | CASSQGPAGVGTGELFF
TRBJ2-7 | NA | NA | TRBV5-5 | 14 | TGTGCCAGCAGCCATGGATTCGGTTCCTACGAGCAGTACTTC | CASSHGFGSYEQYF
TRBJ1-1 | NA | NA | TRBV3-1 | 14 | TGTGCCAGCAGCTCCGATTTGACAGGCACTGATGCTTTCTTT | CASSSDLTGTDAFF
TRBJ2-3 | NA | few | TRBV6-1 | 13 | TGTGCCATGGGAGCGGACGGCACGGGTACGCAGTATTTT | CAMGADGTGTQYF
TRBJ1-2 | TRBD1 | few | TRBV7-2 | 13 | TGTGCCAGCAGTTCGACAGGGGAGGATGGCTACACCTTC | CASSSTGEDGYTF
TRBJ2-1 | NA | few | TRBV20-1 | 14 | TGCAGTGCTAGATGGAGGGACTCTAACAATGAGCAGTTCTTC | CSARWRDSNNEQFF
TRBJ1-1 | NA | NA | TRBV29-1 | 10 | TGCAGCGTTCAAGGGCCTGAAGCTTTCTTT | CSVQGPEAFF
TRBJ2-7 | NA | NA | TRBV27 | 15 | TGTGCCAGCAGTTTAGTGGGAGGCCACTCCTACGAGCAGTACTTC | CASSLVGGHSYEQYF